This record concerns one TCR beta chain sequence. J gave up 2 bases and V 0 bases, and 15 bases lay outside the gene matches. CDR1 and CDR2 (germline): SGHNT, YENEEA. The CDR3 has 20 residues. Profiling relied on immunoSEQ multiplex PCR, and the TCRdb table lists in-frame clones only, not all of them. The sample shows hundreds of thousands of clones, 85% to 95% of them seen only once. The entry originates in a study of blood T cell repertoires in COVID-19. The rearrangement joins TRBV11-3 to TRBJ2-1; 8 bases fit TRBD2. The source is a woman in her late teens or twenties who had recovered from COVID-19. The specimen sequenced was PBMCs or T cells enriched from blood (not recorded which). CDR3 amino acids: CASSLELMGQAGAAYNEQFF. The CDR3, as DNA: TGTGCCAGCAGCTTAGAATTGATGGGGCAAGCGGGGGCGGCCTACAATGAGCAGTTCTTC.